This T cell receptor beta chain derives from a study of OX40 agonist ivuxolimab in advanced cancers. About the research overall: Head and neck, renal cell, melanoma or hepatocellular carcinoma were the cancers that dose-escalation patients had. Study results and caveats: Some nonresponders likewise displayed low normalized T-cell clonal expansion. Fewer expanded clones were found on average in CD4+ than in CD8+ T cells.

About this clone itself: The antigen is undetermined.

Per the germline V gene, CDR1 is SGDLS and CDR2 is YYNGEE. This CDR3 region has 16 residues. V was shortened by 0 bases and J by 1 base, with 11 bases between the two germline ends. The assay was immunoSEQ multiplex PCR, and TCRdb's table has in-frame clones only and misses some. Of 60,000 to 80,000 clones detected, 75% to 90% appear once; the ten largest clones hold 8% to 10%. The sequence was collected from an adult with an advanced solid tumor such as melanoma, head and neck, liver or kidney cancer. This material consisted of CD4+ or CD8+ T cells sorted from blood, taken in a trial of the OX40 agonist ivuxolimab. The chain has TRBV9 and TRBJ2-1; possible D gene TRBD2, 6 bases. The CDR3 sequence: CASSVEGGLSYNEQFF. The CDR3 DNA reads TGTGCCAGCAGCGTAGAGGGAGGCCTGTCCTACAATGAGCAGTTCTTC.